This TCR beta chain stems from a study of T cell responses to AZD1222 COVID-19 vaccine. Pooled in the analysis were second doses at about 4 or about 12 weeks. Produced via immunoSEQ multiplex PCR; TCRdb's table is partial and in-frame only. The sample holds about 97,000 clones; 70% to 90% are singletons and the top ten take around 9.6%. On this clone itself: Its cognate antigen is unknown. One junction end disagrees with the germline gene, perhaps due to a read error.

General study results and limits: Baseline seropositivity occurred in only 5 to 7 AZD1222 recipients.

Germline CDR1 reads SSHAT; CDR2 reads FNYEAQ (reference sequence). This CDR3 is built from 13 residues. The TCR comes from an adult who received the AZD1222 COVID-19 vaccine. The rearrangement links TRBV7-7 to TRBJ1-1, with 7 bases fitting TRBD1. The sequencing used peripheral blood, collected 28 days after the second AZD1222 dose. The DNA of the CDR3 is TGTGCTAGCAGCAGGGGGAGGAACACTGAAGCTTTCTTT. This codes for CASSRGRNTEAFF.